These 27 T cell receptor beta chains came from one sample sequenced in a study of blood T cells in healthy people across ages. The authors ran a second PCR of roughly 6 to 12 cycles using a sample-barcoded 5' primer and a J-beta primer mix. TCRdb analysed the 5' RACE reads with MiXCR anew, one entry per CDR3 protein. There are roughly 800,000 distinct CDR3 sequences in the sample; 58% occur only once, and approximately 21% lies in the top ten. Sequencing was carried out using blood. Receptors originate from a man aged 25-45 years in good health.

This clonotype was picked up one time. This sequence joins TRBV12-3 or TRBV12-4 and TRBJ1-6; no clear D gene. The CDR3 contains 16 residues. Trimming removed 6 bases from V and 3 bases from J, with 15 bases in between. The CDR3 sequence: CASSNRLRGYNSPLHF. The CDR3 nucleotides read TGTGCCAGCAGCAACCGCCTCCGAGGCTATAATTCACCCCTCCACTTT.

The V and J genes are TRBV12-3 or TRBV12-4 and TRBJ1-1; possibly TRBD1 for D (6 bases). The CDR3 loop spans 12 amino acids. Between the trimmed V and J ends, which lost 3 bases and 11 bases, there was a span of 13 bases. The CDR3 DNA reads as TGTGCCAGCAGTTTCTTCGGGGGCTGGGCTTTCTTT. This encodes CASSFFGGWAFF.

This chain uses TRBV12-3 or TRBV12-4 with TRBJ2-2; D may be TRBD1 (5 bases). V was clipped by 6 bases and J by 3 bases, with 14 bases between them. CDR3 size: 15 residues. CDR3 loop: CASSYQGPDTGELFF. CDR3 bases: TGTGCCAGCAGCTATCAGGGTCCCGACACCGGGGAGCTGTTTTTT.

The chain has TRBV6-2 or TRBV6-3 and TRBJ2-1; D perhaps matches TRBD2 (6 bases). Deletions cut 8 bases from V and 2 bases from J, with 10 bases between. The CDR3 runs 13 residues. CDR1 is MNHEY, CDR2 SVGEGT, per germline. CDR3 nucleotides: TGTGCCAGCCGGGACTCGACCTACAATGAGCAGTTCTTC. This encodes CASRDSTYNEQFF.

DNA of the CDR3: TGTGCCAGCAGAACCGCTGCCTACAATGAGCAGTTCTTC. Translation: CASRTAAYNEQFF. This sequence joins TRBV6-5 and TRBJ2-1; D is undetermined. CDR3 length equals 13 residues. CDR1 and CDR2 from the germline V gene are MNHEY and SVGAGI. V dropped 6 bases and J dropped 2 bases, with 8 bases sitting between them.

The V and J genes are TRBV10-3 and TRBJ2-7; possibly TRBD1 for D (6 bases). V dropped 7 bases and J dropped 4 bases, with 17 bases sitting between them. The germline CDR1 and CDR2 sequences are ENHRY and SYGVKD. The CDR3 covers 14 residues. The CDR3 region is CAIKRGRDTYEQYF. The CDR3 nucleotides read TGTGCCATCAAGAGGGGGAGAGACACTTACGAGCAGTACTTC.

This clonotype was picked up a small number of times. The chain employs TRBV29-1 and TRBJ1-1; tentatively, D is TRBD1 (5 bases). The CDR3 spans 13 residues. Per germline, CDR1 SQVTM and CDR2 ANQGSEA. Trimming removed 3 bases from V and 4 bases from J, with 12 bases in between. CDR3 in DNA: TGCAGCGTTGACAAGGTGAGGGGCACTGAAGCTTTCTTT. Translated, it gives CSVDKVRGTEAFF.

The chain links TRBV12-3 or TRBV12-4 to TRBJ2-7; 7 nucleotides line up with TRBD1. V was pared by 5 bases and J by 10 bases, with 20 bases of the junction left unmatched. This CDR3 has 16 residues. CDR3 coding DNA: TGTGCCAGCAGTCCAGCCGGGACAGCAAGGTCTGACAGTCAGTACTTC. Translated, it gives CASSPAGTARSDSQYF.

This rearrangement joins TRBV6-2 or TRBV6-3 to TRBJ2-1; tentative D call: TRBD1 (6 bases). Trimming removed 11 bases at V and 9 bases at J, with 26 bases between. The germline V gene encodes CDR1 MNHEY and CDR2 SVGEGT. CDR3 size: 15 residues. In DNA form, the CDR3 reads TGTGCCGTCCAGAGCCCCAGGGCGCAGGGGCGTGAGCAGTTCTTC. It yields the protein CAVQSPRAQGREQFF.

CDR3: CAVPGRGSYNEQFF. The CDR3 bases are TGTGCCGTACCGGGGCGCGGCTCCTACAATGAGCAGTTCTTC. The chain has TRBV7-9 and TRBJ2-1; either TRBD1 or TRBD2 may supply D (5 bases each). CDR3 length: 14 amino acids. Germline V gene lookup returns CDR1 SEHNR and CDR2 FQNEAQ (reference sequence). Trimming stripped 11 bases from V and 0 bases from J, with 14 bases between.

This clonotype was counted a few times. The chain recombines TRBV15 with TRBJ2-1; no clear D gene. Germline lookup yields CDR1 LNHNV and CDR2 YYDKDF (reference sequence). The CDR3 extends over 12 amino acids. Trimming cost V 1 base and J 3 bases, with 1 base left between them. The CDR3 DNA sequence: TGTGCCACCAGCAGAGTCTACAATGAGCAGTTCTTC. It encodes CATSRVYNEQFF.

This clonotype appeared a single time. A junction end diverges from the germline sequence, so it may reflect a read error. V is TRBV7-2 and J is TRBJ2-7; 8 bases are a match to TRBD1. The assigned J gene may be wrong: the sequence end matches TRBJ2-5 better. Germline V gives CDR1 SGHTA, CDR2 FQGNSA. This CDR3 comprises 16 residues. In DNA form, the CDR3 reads TGTGTCAGCAGCTTAGGACCCGGAACAGGGGGAGAGACCCAGTACTTC. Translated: CVSSLGPGTGGETQYF.

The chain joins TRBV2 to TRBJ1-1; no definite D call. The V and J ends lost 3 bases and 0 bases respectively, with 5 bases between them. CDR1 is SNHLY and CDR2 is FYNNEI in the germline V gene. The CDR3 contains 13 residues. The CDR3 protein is CASSEEMNTEAFF. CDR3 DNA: TGTGCCAGCAGTGAGGAAATGAACACTGAAGCTTTCTTT.

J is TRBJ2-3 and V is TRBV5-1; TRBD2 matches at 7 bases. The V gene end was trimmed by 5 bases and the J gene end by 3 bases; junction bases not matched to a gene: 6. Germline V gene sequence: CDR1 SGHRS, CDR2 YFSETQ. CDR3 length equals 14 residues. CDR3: CASSRTSQTDTQYF. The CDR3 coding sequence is TGCGCCAGCAGTCGGACTAGTCAGACAGATACGCAGTATTTT.

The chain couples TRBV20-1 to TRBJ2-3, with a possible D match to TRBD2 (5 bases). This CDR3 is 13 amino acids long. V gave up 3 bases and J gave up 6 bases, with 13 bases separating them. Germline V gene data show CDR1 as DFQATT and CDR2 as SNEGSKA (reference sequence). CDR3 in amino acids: CSARFPSSDTQYF. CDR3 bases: TGCAGTGCTAGGTTTCCTAGCTCGGATACGCAGTATTTT.

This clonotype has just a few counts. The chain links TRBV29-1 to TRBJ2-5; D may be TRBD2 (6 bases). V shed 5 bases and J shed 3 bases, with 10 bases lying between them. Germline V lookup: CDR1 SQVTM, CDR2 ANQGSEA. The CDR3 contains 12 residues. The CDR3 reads CSVFQREETQYF. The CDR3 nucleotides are TGCAGCGTTTTTCAGCGGGAAGAGACCCAGTACTTC.

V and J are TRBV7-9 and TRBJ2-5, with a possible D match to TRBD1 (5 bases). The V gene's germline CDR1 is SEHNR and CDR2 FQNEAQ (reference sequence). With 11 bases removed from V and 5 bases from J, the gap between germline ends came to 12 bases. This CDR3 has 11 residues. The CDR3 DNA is TGTGCCGCAGGTCAGGGCGAGACCCAGTACTTC. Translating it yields CAAGQGETQYF.

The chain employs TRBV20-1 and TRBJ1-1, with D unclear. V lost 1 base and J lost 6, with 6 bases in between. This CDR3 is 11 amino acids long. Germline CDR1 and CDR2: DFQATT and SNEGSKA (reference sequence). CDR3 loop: CSARVAAEAFF. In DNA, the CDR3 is TGCAGTGCTAGAGTGGCAGCTGAAGCTTTCTTT.

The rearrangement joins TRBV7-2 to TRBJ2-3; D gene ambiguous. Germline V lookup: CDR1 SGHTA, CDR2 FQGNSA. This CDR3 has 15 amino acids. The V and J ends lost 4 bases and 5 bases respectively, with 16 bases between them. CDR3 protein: CASSSGGAVKDTQYF. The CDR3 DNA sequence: TGTGCCAGCAGCTCCGGTGGTGCGGTAAAAGATACGCAGTATTTT.

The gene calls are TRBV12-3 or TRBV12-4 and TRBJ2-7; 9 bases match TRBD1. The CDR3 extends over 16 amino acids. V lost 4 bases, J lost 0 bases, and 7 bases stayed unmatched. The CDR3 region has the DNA TGTGCCAGCAGTTCCCCGGACAGGGGAGTCTCCTACGAGCAGTACTTC. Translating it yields CASSSPDRGVSYEQYF.

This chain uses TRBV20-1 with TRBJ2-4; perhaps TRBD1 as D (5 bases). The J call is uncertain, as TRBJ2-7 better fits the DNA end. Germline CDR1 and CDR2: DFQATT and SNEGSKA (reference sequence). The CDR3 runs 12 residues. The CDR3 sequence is CSASPDSYEQYF. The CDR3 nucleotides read TGCAGTGCTAGCCCCGACAGCTACGAGCAGTACTTC.

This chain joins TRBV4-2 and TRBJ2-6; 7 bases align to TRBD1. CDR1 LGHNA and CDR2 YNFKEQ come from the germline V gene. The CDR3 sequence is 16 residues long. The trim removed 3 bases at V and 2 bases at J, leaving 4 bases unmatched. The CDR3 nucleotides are TGTGCCAGCAGCCACCGTGACAGGGCTGGGGCCAACGTCCTGACTTTC. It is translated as CASSHRDRAGANVLTF.

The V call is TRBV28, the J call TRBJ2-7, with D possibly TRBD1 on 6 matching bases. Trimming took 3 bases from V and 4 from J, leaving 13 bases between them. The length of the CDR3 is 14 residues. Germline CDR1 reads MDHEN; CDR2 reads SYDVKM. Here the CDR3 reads CASSFNRDGYEQYF. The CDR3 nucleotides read TGTGCCAGCAGTTTCAACAGGGATGGTTACGAGCAGTACTTC.

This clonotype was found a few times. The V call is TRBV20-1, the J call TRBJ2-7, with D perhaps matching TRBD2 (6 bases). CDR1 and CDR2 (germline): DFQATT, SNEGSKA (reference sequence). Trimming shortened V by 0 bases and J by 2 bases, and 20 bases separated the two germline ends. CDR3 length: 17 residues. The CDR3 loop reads CSARDEVGRREAYEQYF. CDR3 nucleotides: TGCAGTGCTAGAGATGAGGTGGGACGGAGGGAGGCCTACGAGCAGTACTTC.

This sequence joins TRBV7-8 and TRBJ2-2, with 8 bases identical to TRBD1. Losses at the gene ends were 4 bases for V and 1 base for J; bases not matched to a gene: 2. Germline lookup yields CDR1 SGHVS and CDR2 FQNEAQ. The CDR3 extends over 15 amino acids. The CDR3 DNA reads TGTGCCAGCAGCTCCAGGGGGCAGAACACCGGGGAGCTGTTTTTT. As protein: CASSSRGQNTGELFF.

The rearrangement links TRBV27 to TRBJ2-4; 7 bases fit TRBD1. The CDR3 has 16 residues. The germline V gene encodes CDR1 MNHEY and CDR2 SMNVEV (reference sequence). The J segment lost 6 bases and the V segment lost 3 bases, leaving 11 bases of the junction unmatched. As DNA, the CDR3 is TGTGCCAGCAGTTTCGGCCCTCCTTGGACAGGAAACATTCAGTACTTC. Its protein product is CASSFGPPWTGNIQYF.

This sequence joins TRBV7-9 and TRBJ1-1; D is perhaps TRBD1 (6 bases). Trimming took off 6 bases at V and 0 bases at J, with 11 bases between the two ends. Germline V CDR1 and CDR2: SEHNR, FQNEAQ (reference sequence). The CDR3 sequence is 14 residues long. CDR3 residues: CASSRTGLNTEAFF. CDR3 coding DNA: TGTGCCAGCAGTCGTACAGGGCTGAACACTGAAGCTTTCTTT.